This T cell receptor (beta chain) is from a study of OX40 agonist ivuxolimab in advanced cancers. Overall study: Dosing consisted of intravenous ivuxolimab at 0.01 to 10 mg/kg every 2 weeks. Every patient in dose escalation had hepatocellular carcinoma, melanoma, renal cell or head and neck cancer.

CDR3 length: 14 residues. Trimming at V came to 4 bases and at J to 6 bases, leaving 5 bases not matched to a gene. CDR1 and CDR2 from the germline V gene are LNHNV and YYDKDF (reference sequence). Clones were read by immunoSEQ multiplex PCR, and TCRdb kept only the in-frame ones, dropping some. The sample carries around 16,000 clones, about 60% recorded once. This chain uses TRBV15 with TRBJ1-2; 10 bases match TRBD1. This sequence was found in an adult with an advanced solid tumor such as melanoma, head and neck, liver or kidney cancer. The material was CD4+ or CD8+ T cells sorted from blood, obtained in a trial of the OX40 agonist ivuxolimab. Written as DNA, the CDR3 is TGTGCCACCAGCACAGGGACAGGGGTCGATGGCTACACCTTC. It translates to CATSTGTGVDGYTF.